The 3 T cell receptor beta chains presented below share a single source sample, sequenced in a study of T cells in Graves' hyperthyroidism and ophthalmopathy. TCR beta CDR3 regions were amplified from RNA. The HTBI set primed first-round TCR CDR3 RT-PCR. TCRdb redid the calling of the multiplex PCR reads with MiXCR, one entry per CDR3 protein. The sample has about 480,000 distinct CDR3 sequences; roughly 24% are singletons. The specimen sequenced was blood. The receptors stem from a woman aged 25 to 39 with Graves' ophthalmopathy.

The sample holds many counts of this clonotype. The CDR3: CASSLYAGTGGLTEAFF. The CDR3 nucleotides are TGTGCCAGTAGTCTCTACGCCGGGACAGGGGGTCTAACTGAAGCTTTCTTT. J is TRBJ1-1 and V is TRBV19; TRBD1 matches 11 bases. The CDR3 has 17 residues. CDR1 is LNHDA and CDR2 is SQIVND in the germline V gene (reference sequence). V dropped 5 bases and J dropped 5; count of bases not matched to a gene: 13.

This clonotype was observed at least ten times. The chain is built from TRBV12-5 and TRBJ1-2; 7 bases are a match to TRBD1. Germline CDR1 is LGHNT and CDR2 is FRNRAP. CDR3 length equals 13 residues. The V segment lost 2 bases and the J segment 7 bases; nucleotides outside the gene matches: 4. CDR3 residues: CASGLTQGGGYTF. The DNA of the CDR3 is TGTGCTAGTGGTTTGACTCAGGGGGGTGGCTACACCTTC. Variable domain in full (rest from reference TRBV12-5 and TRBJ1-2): DARVTQTPRHKVTEMGQEVTMRCQPILGHNTVFWYRQTMMQGLELLAYFRNRAPLDDSGMPKDRFSAEMPDATLATLKIQPSEPRDSAVYFCASGLTQGGGYTFGSGTRLTVV.

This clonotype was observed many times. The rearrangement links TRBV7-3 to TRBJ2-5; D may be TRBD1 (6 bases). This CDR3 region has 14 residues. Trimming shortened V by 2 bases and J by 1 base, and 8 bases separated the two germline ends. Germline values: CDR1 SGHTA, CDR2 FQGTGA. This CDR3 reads CASSLQGGQETQYF. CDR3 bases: TGTGCCAGCAGCTTACAAGGGGGCCAAGAGACCCAGTACTTC.